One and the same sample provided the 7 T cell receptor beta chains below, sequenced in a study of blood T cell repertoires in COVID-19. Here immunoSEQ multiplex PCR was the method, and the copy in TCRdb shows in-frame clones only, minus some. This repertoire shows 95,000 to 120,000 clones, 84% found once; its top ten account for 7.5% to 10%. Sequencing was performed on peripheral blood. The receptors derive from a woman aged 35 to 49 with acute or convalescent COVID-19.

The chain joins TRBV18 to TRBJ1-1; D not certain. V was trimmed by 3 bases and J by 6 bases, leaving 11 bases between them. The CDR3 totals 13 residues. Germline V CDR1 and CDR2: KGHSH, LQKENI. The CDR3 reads CASSPILAAEAFF. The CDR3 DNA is TGTGCCAGCTCACCCATCTTGGCGGCTGAAGCTTTCTTT.

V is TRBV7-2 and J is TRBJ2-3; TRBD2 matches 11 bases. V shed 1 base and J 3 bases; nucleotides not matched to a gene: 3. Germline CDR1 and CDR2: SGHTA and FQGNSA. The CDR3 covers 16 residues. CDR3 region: CASSLGLAGRTDTQYF. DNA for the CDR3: TGTGCCAGCAGCTTAGGACTAGCGGGGAGGACAGATACGCAGTATTTT.

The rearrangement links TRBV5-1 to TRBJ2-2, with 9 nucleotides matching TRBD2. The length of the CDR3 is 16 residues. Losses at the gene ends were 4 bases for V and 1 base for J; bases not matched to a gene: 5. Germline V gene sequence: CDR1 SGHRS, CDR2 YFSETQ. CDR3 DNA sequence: TGCGCCAGCAGCCTAGGACTAGCGCTGAACACCGGGGAGCTGTTTTTT. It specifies CASSLGLALNTGELFF.

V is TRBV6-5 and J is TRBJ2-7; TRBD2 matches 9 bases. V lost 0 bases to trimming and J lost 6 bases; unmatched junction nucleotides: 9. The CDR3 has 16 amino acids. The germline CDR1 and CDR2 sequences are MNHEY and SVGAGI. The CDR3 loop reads CASSYSIGTSRREQYF. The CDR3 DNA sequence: TGTGCCAGCAGTTACTCGATCGGGACTAGCCGGCGCGAGCAGTACTTC.

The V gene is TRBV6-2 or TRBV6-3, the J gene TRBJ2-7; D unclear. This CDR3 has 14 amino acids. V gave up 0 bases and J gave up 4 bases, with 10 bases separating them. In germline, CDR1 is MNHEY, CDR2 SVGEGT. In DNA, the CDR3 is TGTGCCAGCAGTTACTCGAGACATGGTTACGAGCAGTACTTC. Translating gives CASSYSRHGYEQYF.

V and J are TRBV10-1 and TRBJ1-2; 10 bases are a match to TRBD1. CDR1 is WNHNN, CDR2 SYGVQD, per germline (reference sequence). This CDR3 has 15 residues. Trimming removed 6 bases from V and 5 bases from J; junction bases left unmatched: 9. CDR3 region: CASSHRDRGWYGYTF. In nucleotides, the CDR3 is TGCGCCAGCAGCCACCGGGACAGGGGTTGGTATGGCTACACCTTC.

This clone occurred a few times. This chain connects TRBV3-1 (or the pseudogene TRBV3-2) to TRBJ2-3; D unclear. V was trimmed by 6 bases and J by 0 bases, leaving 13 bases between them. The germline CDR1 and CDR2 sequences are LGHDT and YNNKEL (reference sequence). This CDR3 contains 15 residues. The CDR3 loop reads CASSQSVPSTDTQYF. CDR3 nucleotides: TGTGCCAGCAGTCAATCAGTTCCAAGCACAGATACGCAGTATTTT.